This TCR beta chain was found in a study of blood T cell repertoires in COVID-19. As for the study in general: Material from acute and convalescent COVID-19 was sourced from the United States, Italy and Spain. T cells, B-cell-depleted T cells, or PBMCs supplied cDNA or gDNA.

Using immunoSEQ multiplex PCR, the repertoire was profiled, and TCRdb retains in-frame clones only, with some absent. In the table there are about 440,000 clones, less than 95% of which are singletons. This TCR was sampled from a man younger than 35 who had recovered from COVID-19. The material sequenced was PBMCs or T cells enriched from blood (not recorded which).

CDR3 in DNA: TGTGCCAGCTCCCCCCCCAGTTACAATGAGCAGTTCTTC. Residues: CASSPPSYNEQFF. The chain joins TRBV18 to TRBJ2-1, with D uncertain. Trimming cost V 6 bases and J 4 bases, with 10 bases left between them. Germline loops: CDR1 KGHSH, CDR2 LQKENI. This CDR3 contains 13 residues.